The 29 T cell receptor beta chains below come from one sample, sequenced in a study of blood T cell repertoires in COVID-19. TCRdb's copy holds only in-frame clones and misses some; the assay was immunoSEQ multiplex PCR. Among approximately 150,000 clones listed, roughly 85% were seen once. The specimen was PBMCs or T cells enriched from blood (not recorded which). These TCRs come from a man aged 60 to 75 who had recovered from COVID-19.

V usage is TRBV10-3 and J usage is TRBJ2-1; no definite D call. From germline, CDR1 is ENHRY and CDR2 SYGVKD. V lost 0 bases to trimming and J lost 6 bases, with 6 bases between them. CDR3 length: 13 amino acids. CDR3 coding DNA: TGTGCCATCAGTGAGTCGACTGGCAATGAGCAGTTCTTC. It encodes CAISESTGNEQFF.

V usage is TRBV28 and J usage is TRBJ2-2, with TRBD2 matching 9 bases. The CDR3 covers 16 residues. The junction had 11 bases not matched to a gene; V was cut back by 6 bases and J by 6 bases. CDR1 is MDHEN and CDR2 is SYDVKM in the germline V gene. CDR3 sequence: CASSRQSSGGAGELFF. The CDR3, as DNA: TGTGCCAGCAGCCGCCAGAGTAGCGGGGGTGCCGGGGAGCTGTTTTTT. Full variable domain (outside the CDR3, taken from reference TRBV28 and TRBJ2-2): DVKVTQSSRYLVKRTGEKVFLECVQDMDHENMFWYRQDPGLGLRLIYFSYDVKMKEKGDIPEGYSVSREKKERFSLILESASTNQTSMYLCASSRQSSGGAGELFFGEGSRLTVL.

CDR3 sequence: CASSPSQGLTGELFF. The CDR3 DNA reads TGTGCCAGCAGCCCCTCACAGGGGTTGACCGGGGAGCTGTTTTTT. The rearrangement links TRBV9 to TRBJ2-2; 7 positions match TRBD1. Trimming removed 4 bases from V and 5 bases from J; junction bases left unmatched: 8. CDR1 and CDR2 (germline): SGDLS, YYNGEE. The CDR3 totals 15 residues.

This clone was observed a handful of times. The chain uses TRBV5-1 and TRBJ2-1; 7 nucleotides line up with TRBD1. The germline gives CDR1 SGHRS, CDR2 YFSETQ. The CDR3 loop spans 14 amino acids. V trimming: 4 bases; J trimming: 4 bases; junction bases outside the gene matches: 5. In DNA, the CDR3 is TGCGCCAGCAGCAACCGGGACAGTTACAATGAGCAGTTCTTC. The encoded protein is CASSNRDSYNEQFF. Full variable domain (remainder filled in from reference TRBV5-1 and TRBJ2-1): KAGVTQTPRYLIKTRGQQVTLSCSPISGHRSVSWYQQTPGQGLQFLFEYFSETQRNKGNFPGRFSGRQFSNSRSEMNVSTLELGDSALYLCASSNRDSYNEQFFGPGTRLTVL.

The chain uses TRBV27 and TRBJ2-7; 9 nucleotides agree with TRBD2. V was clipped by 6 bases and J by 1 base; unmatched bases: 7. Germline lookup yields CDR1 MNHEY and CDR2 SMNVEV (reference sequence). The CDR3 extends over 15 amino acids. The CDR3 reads CASSSVTSGSYEQYF. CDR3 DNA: TGTGCCAGCAGCAGCGTGACTAGCGGTTCCTACGAGCAGTACTTC.

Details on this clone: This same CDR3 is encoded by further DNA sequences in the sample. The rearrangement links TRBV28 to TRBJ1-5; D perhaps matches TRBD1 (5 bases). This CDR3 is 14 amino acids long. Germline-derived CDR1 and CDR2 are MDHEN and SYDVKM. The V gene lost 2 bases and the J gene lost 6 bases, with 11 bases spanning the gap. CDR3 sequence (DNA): TGTGCCAGCAGTTTAGGAGGGGAGGGTCAGCCCCAGCATTTT. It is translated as CASSLGGEGQPQHF. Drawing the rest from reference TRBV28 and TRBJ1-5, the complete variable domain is DVKVTQSSRYLVKRTGEKVFLECVQDMDHENMFWYRQDPGLGLRLIYFSYDVKMKEKGDIPEGYSVSREKKERFSLILESASTNQTSMYLCASSLGGEGQPQHFGDGTRLSIL.

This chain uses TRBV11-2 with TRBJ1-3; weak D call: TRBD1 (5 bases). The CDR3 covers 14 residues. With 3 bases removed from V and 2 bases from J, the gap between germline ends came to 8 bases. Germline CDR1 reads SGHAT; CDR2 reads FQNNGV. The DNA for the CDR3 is TGTGCCAGCAGCTTGGGGGGGGCTGGAAACACCATATATTTT. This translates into CASSLGGAGNTIYF.

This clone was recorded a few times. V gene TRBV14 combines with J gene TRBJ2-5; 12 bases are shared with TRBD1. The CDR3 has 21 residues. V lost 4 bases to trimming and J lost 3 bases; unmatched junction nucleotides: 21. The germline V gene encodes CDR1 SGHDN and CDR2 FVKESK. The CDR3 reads CASSLGQGALLTPSEEETQYF. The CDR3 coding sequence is TGTGCCAGCAGCCTGGGACAGGGGGCCCTCCTAACCCCAAGCGAGGAAGAGACCCAGTACTTC.

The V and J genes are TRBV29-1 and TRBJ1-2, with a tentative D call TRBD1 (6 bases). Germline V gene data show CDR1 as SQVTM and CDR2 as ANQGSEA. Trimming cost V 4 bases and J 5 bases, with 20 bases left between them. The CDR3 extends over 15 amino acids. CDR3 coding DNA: TGCAGCGTTGCCTTTGGGGGAGGGGGACTATATGGCTACACCTTC. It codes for CSVAFGGGGLYGYTF.

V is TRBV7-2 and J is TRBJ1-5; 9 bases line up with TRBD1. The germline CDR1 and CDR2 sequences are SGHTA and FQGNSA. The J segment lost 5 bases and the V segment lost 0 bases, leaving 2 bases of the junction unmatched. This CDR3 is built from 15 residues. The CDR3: CASSLATGGDQPQHF. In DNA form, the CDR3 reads TGTGCCAGCAGCTTAGCGACAGGGGGTGATCAGCCCCAGCATTTT.

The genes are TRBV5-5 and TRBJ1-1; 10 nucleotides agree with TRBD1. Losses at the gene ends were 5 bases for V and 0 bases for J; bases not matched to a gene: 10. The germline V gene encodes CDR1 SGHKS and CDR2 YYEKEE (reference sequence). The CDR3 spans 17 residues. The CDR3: CASSLTGGAGLNTEAFF. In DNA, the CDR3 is TGTGCCAGCAGTTTGACAGGGGGCGCCGGGTTGAACACTGAAGCTTTCTTT.

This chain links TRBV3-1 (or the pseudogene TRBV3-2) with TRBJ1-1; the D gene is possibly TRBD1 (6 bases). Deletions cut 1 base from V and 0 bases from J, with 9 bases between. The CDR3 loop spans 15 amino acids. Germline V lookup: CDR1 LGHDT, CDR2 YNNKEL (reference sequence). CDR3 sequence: CASSQAGTLNTEAFF. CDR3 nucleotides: TGTGCCAGCAGCCAAGCCGGGACATTGAACACTGAAGCTTTCTTT.

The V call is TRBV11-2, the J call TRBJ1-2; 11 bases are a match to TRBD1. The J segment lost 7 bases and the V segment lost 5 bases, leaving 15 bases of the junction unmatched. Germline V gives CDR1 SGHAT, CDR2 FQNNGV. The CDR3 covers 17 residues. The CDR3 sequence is CASSPSPRTGGVAGYTF. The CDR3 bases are TGTGCCAGCAGCCCATCCCCCCGGACAGGGGGCGTAGCTGGCTACACCTTC.

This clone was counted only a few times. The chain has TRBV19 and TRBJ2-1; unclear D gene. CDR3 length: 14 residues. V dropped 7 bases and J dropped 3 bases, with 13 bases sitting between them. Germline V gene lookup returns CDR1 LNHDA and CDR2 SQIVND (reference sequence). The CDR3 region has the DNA TGTGCCAGTAAAGGCAGGTCGCGCTACAATGAGCAGTTCTTC. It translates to CASKGRSRYNEQFF.

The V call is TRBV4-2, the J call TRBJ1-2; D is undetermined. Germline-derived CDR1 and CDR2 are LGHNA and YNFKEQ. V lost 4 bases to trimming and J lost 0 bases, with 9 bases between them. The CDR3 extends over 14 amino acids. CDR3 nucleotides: TGTGCCAGCAGCCTATCGGTGTCTAACTATGGCTACACCTTC. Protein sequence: CASSLSVSNYGYTF.

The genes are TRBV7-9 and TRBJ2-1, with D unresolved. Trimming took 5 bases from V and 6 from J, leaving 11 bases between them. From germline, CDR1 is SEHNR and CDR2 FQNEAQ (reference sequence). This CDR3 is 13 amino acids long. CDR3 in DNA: TGTGCCAGCAGCCTACTGATCCGCAATGAGCAGTTCTTC. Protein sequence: CASSLLIRNEQFF.

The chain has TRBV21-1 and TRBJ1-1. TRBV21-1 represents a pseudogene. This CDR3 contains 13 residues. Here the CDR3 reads CASTKVRVVAAFF. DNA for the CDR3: TGTGCCAGCACCAAAGTACGGGTAGTTGCGGCTTTCTTT.

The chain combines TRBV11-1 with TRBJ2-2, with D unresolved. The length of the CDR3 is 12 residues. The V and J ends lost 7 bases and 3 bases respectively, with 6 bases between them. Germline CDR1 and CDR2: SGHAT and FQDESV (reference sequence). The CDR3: CASTPDTGELFF. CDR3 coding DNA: TGTGCCAGCACCCCAGACACCGGGGAGCTGTTTTTT.

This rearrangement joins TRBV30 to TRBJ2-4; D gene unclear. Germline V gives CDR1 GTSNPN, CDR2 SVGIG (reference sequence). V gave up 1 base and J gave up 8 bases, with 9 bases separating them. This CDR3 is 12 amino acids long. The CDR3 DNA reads TGTGCCTGGAGTGCCTCTCACTACATTCAGTACTTC. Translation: CAWSASHYIQYF.

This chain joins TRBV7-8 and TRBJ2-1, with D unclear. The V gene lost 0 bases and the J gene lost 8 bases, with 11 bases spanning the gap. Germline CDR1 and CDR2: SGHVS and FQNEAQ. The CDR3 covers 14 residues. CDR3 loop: CASSLAGQVYEQFF. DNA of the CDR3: TGTGCCAGCAGCTTAGCTGGCCAGGTCTATGAGCAGTTCTTC.

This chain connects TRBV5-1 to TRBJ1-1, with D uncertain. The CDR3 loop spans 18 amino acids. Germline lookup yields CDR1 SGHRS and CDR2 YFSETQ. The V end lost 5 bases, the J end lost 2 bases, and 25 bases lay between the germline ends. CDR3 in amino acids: CASSFVHSSRGINTEAFF. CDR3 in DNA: TGCGCCAGCAGTTTTGTCCATTCTTCCAGAGGGATTAACACTGAAGCTTTCTTT.

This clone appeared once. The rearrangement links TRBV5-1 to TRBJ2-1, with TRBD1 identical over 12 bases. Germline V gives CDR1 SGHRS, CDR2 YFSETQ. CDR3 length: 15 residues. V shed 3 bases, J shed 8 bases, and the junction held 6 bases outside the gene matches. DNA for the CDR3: TGCGCCAGCAGCTCCCGGGACAGGGGGCCTCATGAGCAGTTCTTC. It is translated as CASSSRDRGPHEQFF. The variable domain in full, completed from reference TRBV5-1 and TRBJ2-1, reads KAGVTQTPRYLIKTRGQQVTLSCSPISGHRSVSWYQQTPGQGLQFLFEYFSETQRNKGNFPGRFSGRQFSNSRSEMNVSTLELGDSALYLCASSSRDRGPHEQFFGPGTRLTVL.

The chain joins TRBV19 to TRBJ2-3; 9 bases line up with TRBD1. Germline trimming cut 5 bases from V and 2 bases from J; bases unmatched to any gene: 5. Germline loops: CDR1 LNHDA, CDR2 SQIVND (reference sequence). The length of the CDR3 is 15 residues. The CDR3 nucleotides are TGTGCCAGTAGTGAAACAGGGGGCACCACAGATACGCAGTATTTT. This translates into CASSETGGTTDTQYF.

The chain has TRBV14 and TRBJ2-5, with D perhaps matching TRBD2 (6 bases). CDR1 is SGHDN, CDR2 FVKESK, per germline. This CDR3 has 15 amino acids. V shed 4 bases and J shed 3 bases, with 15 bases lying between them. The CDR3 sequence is CASSLWLAREETQYF. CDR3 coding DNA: TGTGCCAGCAGCCTTTGGCTAGCGAGAGAAGAGACCCAGTACTTC. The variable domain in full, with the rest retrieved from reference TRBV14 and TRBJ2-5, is EAGVTQFPSHSVIEKGQTVTLRCDPISGHDNLYWYRRVMGKEIKFLLHFVKESKQDESGMPNNRFLAERTGGTYSTLKVQPAELEDSGVYFCASSLWLAREETQYFGPGTRLLVL.

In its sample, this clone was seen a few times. DNA for the CDR3: TGTGCCAGCAGTGATGCCGGGGGGGCCCCTTATACGCAGTATTTT. Its translation is CASSDAGGAPYTQYF. The V gene is TRBV25-1, the J gene TRBJ2-3; TRBD2 matches at 8 bases. This CDR3 has 15 residues. Germline V lookup: CDR1 MGHDK, CDR2 SYGVNS. J lost 7 bases, V lost 3 bases, and 9 bases had no gene match.

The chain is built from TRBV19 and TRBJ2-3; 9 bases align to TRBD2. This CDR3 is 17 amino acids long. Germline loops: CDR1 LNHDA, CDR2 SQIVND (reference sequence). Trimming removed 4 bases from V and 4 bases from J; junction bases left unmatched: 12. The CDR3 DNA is TGTGCCAGTAGTAGTAGCGGGAGCCTCTTAGCTGCAGATACGCAGTATTTT. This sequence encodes CASSSSGSLLAADTQYF.

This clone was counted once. In DNA form, the CDR3 reads TGCAGCGTTGTGGACAGGGGAATTAACTATGGCTACACCTTC. It codes for CSVVDRGINYGYTF. V gene TRBV29-1 combines with J gene TRBJ1-2; 9 bases are a match to TRBD1. CDR3 length: 14 amino acids. Unmatched junction bases numbered 4, after V lost 4 bases and J lost 1 base. In germline, CDR1 is SQVTM, CDR2 ANQGSEA. Together with reference TRBV29-1 and TRBJ1-2, the CDR3 gives the full variable domain: SAVISQKPSRDICQRGTSLTIQCQVDSQVTMMFWYRQQPGQSLTLIATANQGSEATYESGFVIDKFPISRPNLTFSTLTVSNMSPEDSSIYLCSVVDRGINYGYTFGSGTRLTVV.

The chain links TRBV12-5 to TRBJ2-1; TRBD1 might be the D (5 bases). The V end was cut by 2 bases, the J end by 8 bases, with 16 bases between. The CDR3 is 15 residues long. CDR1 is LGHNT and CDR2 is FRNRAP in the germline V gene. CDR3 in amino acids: CASGLRQGTLDEQFF. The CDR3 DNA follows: TGTGCTAGTGGTTTGAGGCAGGGAACCTTGGATGAGCAGTTCTTC.

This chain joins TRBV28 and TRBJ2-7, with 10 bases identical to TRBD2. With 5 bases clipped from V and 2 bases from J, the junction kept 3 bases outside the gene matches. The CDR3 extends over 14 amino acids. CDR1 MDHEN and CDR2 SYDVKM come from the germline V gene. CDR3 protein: CASSNLAGAYEQYF. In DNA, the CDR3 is TGTGCCAGCAGTAACCTAGCGGGAGCCTACGAGCAGTACTTC. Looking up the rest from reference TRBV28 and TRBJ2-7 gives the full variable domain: DVKVTQSSRYLVKRTGEKVFLECVQDMDHENMFWYRQDPGLGLRLIYFSYDVKMKEKGDIPEGYSVSREKKERFSLILESASTNQTSMYLCASSNLAGAYEQYFGPGTRLTVT.